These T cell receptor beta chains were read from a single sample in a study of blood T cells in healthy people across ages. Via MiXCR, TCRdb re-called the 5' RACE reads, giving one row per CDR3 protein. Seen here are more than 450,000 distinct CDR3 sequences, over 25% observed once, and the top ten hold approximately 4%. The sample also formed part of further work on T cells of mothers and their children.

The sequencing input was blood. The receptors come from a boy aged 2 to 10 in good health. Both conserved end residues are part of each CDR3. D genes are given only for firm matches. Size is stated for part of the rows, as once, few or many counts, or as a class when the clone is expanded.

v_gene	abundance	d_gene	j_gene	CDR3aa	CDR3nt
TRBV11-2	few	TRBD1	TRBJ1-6	CASSLLQGAFGNSPLHF	TGTGCCAGCAGCTTACTGCAGGGGGCCTTCGGGAATTCACCCCTCCACTTT
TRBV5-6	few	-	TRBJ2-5	CASSLTGPETQYF	TGTGCCAGCAGCTTGACAGGGCCAGAGACCCAGTACTTC
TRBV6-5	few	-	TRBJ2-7	CASSYPGREQYF	TGTGCCAGCAGTTACCCAGGACGCGAGCAGTACTTC
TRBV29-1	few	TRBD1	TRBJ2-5	CSVWRDRGGETQYF	TGCAGCGTTTGGCGGGACAGGGGGGGAGAGACCCAGTACTTC
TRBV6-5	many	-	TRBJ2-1	CASSYGLYNEQFF	TGTGCCAGCAGTTATGGACTATACAATGAGCAGTTCTTC
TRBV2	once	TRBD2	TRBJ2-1	CASSDGLAGKNEQFF	TGTGCCAGCAGTGATGGACTAGCGGGGAAGAATGAGCAGTTCTTC
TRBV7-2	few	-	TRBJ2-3	CASSHTYGRRGTDTQYF	TGTGCCAGCAGCCATACCTACGGCCGGCGGGGAACAGATACGCAGTATTTT
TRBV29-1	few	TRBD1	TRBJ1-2	CSARTGIYGYTF	TGCAGCGCCAGGACAGGGATCTATGGCTACACCTTC
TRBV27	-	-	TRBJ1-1	CASSLNSGTEAFF	TGTGCCAGCAGTTTAAACTCGGGGACTGAAGCTTTCTTT
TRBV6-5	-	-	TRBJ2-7	CASSYSTLPGAGEQYF	TGTGCCAGCAGTTATTCTACCCTTCCGGGGGCTGGGGAGCAGTACTTC
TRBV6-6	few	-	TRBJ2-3	CASSYSVDTQYF	TGTGCCAGCAGTTACTCTGTCGATACGCAGTATTTT
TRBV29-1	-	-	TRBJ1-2	CSVEVFGYYTF	TGCAGCGTTGAAGTTTTCGGCTACTACACCTTC
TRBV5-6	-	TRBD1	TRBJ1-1	CASSWGTGGTEAFF	TGTGCCAGCAGCTGGGGGACAGGTGGGACTGAAGCTTTCTTT
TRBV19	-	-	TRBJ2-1	CATSWGYNEQFF	TGTGCCACCTCCTGGGGGTACAATGAGCAGTTCTTC
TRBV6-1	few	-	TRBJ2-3	CASSRGPSGDTQYF	TGTGCCAGCAGCCGCGGGCCCTCTGGAGATACGCAGTATTTT
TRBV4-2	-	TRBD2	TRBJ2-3	CASSHPGTSGSRATDTQYF	TGTGCCAGCAGCCACCCCGGGACTAGCGGGAGTCGGGCCACGGATACGCAGTATTTT
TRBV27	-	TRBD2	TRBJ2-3	CASSPLSSGLTDTQYF	TGTGCCAGCAGTCCCCTCTCTAGCGGACTAACAGATACGCAGTATTTT
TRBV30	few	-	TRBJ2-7	CAWSFQAYEQYF	TGTGCCTGGAGTTTCCAGGCCTACGAGCAGTACTTC
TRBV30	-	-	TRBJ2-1	CAWGGGQDQGEQFF	TGTGCCTGGGGGGGGGGACAGGACCAGGGTGAGCAGTTCTTC
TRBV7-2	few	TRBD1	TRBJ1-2	CASSFPRDSSSYGYTF	TGTGCCAGCAGCTTCCCCCGGGACAGTAGCTCTTATGGCTACACCTTC
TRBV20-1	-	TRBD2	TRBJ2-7	CSARGIREGRGYEQYF	TGCAGTGCTAGAGGAATTCGGGAGGGCCGTGGGTACGAGCAGTACTTC
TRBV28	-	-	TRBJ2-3	CASSIGRDRGSTDTQYF	TGTGCCAGCAGTATCGGACGGGATCGGGGGTCCACAGATACGCAGTATTTT
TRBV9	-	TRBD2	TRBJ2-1	CASSVAGKRGGVEQFF	TGTGCCAGCAGCGTAGCGGGGAAGCGGGGGGGCGTCGAGCAGTTCTTC
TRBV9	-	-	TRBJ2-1	CASSAPPGYNEQFF	TGTGCCAGCAGCGCTCCCCCAGGGTACAATGAGCAGTTCTTC
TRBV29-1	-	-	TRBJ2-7	CSVGAGFSYEQYF	TGCAGCGTTGGGGCGGGGTTCTCCTACGAGCAGTACTTC
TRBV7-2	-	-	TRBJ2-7	CASSPTGTNEQYF	TGTGCCAGCAGCCCAACAGGGACAAACGAGCAGTACTTC
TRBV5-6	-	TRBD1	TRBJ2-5	CASSSTTPDREREETQYF	TGTGCCAGCAGCTCGACAACCCCGGACAGGGAGAGGGAAGAGACCCAGTACTTC
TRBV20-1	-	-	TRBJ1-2	CSASPDSSNYGYTF	TGCAGTGCTAGTCCAGACTCATCTAACTATGGCTACACCTTC
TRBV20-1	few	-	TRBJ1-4	CSASGRGRENEKLFF	TGCAGTGCTAGTGGGAGGGGCCGAGAGAATGAAAAACTGTTTTTT
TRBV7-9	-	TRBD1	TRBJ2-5	CASSQLDRAETQYF	TGTGCCAGCAGCCAACTCGACAGGGCTGAGACCCAGTATTTC
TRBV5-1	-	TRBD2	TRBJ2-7	CASSLDIAGVREQYF	TGCGCCAGCAGCTTGGACATAGCGGGAGTTCGAGAGCAGTACTTC
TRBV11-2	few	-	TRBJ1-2	CASSFSSGGYTF	TGTGCCAGCAGCTTTTCTTCTGGGGGCTACACCTTC
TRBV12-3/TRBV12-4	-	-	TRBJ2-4	CASSHGWNIQYF	TGTGCCAGCAGTCACGGGTGGAACATTCAGTACTTC
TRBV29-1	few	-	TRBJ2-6	CSVSLVEVSGANVLTF	TGCAGCGTTTCTTTAGTGGAAGTGTCTGGGGCCAACGTCCTGACTTTC
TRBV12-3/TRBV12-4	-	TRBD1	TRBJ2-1	CASSHQDRGRNEQFF	TGTGCCAGCAGTCATCAGGACAGGGGTAGGAATGAGCAGTTCTTC
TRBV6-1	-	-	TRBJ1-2	CASSEAATFFNYGYTF	TGTGCCAGCAGTGAAGCCGCCACCTTCTTTAACTATGGCTACACCTTC
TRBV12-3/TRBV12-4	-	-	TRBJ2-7	CASSLGEVSYEQYF	TGTGCCAGCAGTCTCGGAGAAGTCTCCTACGAGCAGTACTTC
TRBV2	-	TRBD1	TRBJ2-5	CASSPGTGRRTQYF	TGTGCCAGCTCGCCCGGGACAGGGAGACGGACCCAGTACTTC
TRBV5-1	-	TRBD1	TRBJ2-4	CASTTGGAAKNIQYF	TGCGCCAGCACCACAGGGGGCGCCGCCAAAAACATTCAGTACTTC
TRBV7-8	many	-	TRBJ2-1	CASSHPGVGNNEQFF	TGTGCCAGCAGCCACCCCGGAGTCGGGAACAATGAGCAGTTCTTC
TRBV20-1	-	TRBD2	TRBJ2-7	CSAQGLAGVTDEQYF	TGCAGTGCTCAAGGACTAGCGGGAGTTACCGACGAGCAGTACTTC
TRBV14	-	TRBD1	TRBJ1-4	CASSQDVGQGAREKLFF	TGTGCCAGCAGCCAAGATGTTGGCCAGGGGGCGCGTGAAAAACTGTTTTTT